The T cell receptor (beta chain) under discussion was sequenced for a study of shared clonotypes between healthy human individuals. For the study at large: Per-donor plates numbered three CD4 naive, three CD4 memory, two CD8 naive and one CD8 memory. Whole-study results and caveats: Non-shared clonotypes displayed generation probabilities falling below those of clonotypes present in all four donors.

Concerning this clone itself: As yet, its antigen is unknown.

This CDR3 contains 13 residues. The germline CDR1 and CDR2 sequences are SNHLY and FYNNEI. Trimming removed 7 bases from V and 1 base from J, with 10 bases in between. Researchers divided each subset's genomic DNA evenly across several immunoSEQ plates. Only in-frame clones appear in the TCRdb table, and some are missing; sequencing was by immunoSEQ multiplex PCR. The sample shows over a million clones, approximately 97% of them seen only once. This chain uses TRBV2 with TRBJ1-1, with a possible D match to TRBD1 (6 bases). The clonotype comes from a man aged 25 to 40 in good health. Material: naive CD4+ T cells sorted from blood. Noted subset: CD45RA+ positively selected. The CDR3 region is CASNVGQNTEAFF. The CDR3 region has the DNA TGTGCCAGCAACGTGGGACAGAACACTGAAGCTTTCTTT.